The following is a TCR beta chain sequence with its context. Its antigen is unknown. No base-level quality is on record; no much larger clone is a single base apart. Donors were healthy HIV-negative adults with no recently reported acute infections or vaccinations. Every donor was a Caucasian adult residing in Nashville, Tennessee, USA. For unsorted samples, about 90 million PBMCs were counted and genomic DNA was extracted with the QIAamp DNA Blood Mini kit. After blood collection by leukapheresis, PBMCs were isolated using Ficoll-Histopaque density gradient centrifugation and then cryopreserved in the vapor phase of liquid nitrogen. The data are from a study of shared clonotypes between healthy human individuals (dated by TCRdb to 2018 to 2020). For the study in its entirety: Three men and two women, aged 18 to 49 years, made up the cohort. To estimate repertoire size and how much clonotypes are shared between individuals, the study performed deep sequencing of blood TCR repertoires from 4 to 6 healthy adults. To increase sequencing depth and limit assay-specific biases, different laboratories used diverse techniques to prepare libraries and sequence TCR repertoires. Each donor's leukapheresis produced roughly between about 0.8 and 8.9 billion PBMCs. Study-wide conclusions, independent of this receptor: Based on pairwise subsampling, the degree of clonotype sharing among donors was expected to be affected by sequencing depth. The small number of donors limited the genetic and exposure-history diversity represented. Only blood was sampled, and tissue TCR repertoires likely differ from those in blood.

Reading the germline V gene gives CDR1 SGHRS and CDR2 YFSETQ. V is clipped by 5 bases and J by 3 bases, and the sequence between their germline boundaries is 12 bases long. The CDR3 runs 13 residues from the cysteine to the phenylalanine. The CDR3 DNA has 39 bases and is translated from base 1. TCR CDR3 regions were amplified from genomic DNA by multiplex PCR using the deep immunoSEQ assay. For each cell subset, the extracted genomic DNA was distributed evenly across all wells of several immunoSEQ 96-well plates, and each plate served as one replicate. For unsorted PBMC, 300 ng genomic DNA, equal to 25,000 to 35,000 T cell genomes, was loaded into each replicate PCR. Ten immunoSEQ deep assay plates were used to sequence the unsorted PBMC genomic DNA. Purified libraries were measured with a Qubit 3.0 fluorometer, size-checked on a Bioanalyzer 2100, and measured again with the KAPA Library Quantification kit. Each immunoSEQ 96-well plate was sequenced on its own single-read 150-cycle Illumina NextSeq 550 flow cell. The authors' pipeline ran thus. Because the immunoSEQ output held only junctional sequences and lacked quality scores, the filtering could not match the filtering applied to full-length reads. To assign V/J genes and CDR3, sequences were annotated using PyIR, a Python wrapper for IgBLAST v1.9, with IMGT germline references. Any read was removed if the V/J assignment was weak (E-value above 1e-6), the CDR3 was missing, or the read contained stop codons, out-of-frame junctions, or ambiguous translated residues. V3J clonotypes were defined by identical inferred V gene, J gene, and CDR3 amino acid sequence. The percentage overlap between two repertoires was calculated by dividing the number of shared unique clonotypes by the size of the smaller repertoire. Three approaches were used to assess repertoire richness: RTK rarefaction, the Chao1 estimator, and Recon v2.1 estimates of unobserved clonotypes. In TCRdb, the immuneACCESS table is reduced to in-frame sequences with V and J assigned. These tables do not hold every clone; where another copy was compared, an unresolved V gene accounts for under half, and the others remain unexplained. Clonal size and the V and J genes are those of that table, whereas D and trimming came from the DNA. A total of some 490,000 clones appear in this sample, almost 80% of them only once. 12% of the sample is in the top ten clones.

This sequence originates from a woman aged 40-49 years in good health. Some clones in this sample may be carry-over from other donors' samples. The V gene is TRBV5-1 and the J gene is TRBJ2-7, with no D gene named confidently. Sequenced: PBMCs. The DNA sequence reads TGCGCCAGCAGGGATCCAGCCTACTACGAGCAGTACTTC. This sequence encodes CASRDPAYYEQYF. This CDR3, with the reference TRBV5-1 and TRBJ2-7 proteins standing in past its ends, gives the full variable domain KAGVTQTPRYLIKTRGQQVTLSCSPISGHRSVSWYQQTPGQGLQFLFEYFSETQRNKGNFPGRFSGRQFSNSRSEMNVSTLELGDSALYLCASRDPAYYEQYFGPGTRLTVT.